The rows below give T cell receptor beta chains drawn from one sample of a study of T cell changes during pregnancy in multiple sclerosis. TCRdb's table, derived via immunoSEQ multiplex PCR, lists solely in-frame clones and lacks some. This table holds tens of thousands of clones, 75% to 95% found once. The sample consisted of peripheral blood, taken in the first trimester of pregnancy. The receptors stem from a female donor with multiple sclerosis, enrolled in a pregnancy study. CDR3s include the opening cysteine and the closing phenylalanine or tryptophan. The D gene is left open where the match is weak. For some rows the clone size is stated as once, few or many, or as a class when expanded; others skip it.

TRBJ1-3	-	TRBV30	-	TGTGCCTGGGGGTCGGGGAGGAGCTCTGGAAACACCATATATTTT	CAWGSGRSSGNTIYF
TRBJ2-7	-	TRBV15	-	TGTGCCACCAGCCGGCAGGGTGGCTACGAGCAGTACTTC	CATSRQGGYEQYF
TRBJ2-7	-	TRBV2	-	TGTGCCAGCGAAGCAGGGCAGAGCTCCTACGAGCAGTACTTC	CASEAGQSSYEQYF
TRBJ1-2	-	TRBV2	-	TGTGCCAGCAGTGAAATAGGGGTAGATGGCTACACCTTC	CASSEIGVDGYTF
TRBJ2-7	-	TRBV6-5	TRBD1	TGTGCCAGCAGTTACCGGGGGACAGGGGACGAGCAGTACTTC	CASSYRGTGDEQYF
TRBJ1-3	-	TRBV7-9	-	TGTGCCAGCAGCTTGGGCGGACAAAACTCTGGAAACACCATATATTTT	CASSLGGQNSGNTIYF
TRBJ2-7	-	TRBV29-1	-	TGCAGCGTTGAAGAGGAAGGAGGCTTCGAGCAGTACTTC	CSVEEEGGFEQYF
TRBJ2-7	-	TRBV6-1	-	TGTGCCAGCAGTGAAAACGGTCGCTACGAGCAGTACTTC	CASSENGRYEQYF
TRBJ2-3	-	TRBV18	TRBD1	TGTGCCAGCTCACGACGCGCGGGGACAGGTGTAAGCACAGATACGCAGTATTTT	CASSRRAGTGVSTDTQYF
TRBJ1-2	-	TRBV2	TRBD1	TGTGCCAGCAGGGACCCACAGGGGGCTAACTATGGCTACACCTTC	CASRDPQGANYGYTF
TRBJ1-2	once	TRBV10-3	-	TGTGCCATCAGGATAGACAGCGGGGGACGGGCGGGTGGCTACACCTTC	CAIRIDSGGRAGGYTF
TRBJ2-2	-	TRBV7-2	-	TGTGCCAGCAGCGCATCCCTAGGTACCGGGGAGCTGTTTTTT	CASSASLGTGELFF
TRBJ1-1	-	TRBV30	-	TGTGCCTGGAGTGTACTGGGGGCGCGGAACACTGAAGCTTTCTTT	CAWSVLGARNTEAFF
TRBJ2-1	-	TRBV7-8	-	TGTGCCAGCAGCTTAGGCGATGAGCAGTTCTTC	CASSLGDEQFF
TRBJ1-3	-	TRBV29-1	-	TGCAGCGTTGAGGGTGGAGGACCGACCTCTGGAAACACCATATATTTT	CSVEGGGPTSGNTIYF
TRBJ1-1	-	TRBV5-6	TRBD1	TGTGCCAGCAGACCCACGGACAGGGGGGGTTTCACTGAAGCTTTCTTT	CASRPTDRGGFTEAFF
TRBJ1-5	-	TRBV11-3	-	TGTGCCAGGGCAGGGTTGGATCAGCCCCAGCATTTT	CARAGLDQPQHF
TRBJ2-3	-	TRBV19	-	TGTGCCAGTAGTATAGGGCTAGTCACAGATACGCAGTATTTT	CASSIGLVTDTQYF
TRBJ2-3	-	TRBV4-1	-	TGCGCCAGCAGCCAAACCACCCCTAGCGATACGCAGTATTTT	CASSQTTPSDTQYF
TRBJ2-7	-	TRBV11-2	TRBD2	TGTGCCAGCAGCCCCGGACTAGCGGACACCTACGAGCAGTACTTC	CASSPGLADTYEQYF
TRBJ1-1	-	TRBV5-8	-	TGTGCCAGCAGCTACTTGAGGACTCCCACACGAGCTTTCTTT	CASSYLRTPTRAFF
TRBJ1-5	-	TRBV27	-	TGTGCCAGCAGAAGGTCGGAGGTGGGGCAGCCCCAGCATTTT	CASRRSEVGQPQHF
TRBJ2-5	-	TRBV7-8	-	TGTGCCAGCAGCTTACGGACTCAAGAGACCCAGTACTTC	CASSLRTQETQYF
TRBJ2-2	once	TRBV6-5	TRBD2	TGTGCCAGCAGTTACCAGCGGGAGAGGACCGGGGAGCTGTTTTTT	CASSYQRERTGELFF
TRBJ2-1	-	TRBV5-1	TRBD2	TGCGCCAGCAGCTTGGAAGCAGCGGGAGCGGGGAGTGAGCAGTTCTTC	CASSLEAAGAGSEQFF
TRBJ1-2	-	TRBV4-2	-	TGTGCCAGCAGCCATCCCAAGGAGGGAGGAGGGCCCTATGGCTACACCTTC	CASSHPKEGGGPYGYTF
TRBJ2-2	-	TRBV27	-	TGTGCCAGCAGCCTGACGAGGGCCGGGGAGCTGTTTTTT	CASSLTRAGELFF
TRBJ2-1	-	TRBV10-2	TRBD1	TGCGCCAGCCTGACAGGGGGTGAGGCCTACAATGAGCAGTTCTTC	CASLTGGEAYNEQFF
TRBJ1-5	-	TRBV27	-	TGTGCCAGCAGTTTATCAGTAAGGGGCCGGGGCAATCAGCCCCAGCATTTT	CASSLSVRGRGNQPQHF
TRBJ2-7	-	TRBV4-1	-	TGCGCCAGCAGCCAAGGGGATATGGGGTTCATTTTGGGTGGCGGAGGCGAGCAGTACTTC	CASSQGDMGFILGGGGEQYF
TRBJ1-4	-	TRBV7-9	-	TGTGCCAGCAGAAAGGGGGATTCTAATGAAAAACTGTTTTTT	CASRKGDSNEKLFF
TRBJ1-2	-	TRBV19	-	TGTGCCAGTAGGTCGCACAGGGAGGGAGCTAACTATGGCTACACCTTC	CASRSHREGANYGYTF
TRBJ1-1	-	TRBV9	-	TGTGCCAGCAGCGTAGAGGCAGGTGGGAGCGCTGAAGCTTTCTTT	CASSVEAGGSAEAFF
TRBJ2-7	-	TRBV28	-	TGTGCCAGCAACCTAGGCGACTACGAGCAGTACTTC	CASNLGDYEQYF
TRBJ1-2	medium-sized	TRBV7-9	-	TGTGCCAGCAGCTTATCCGGTAGACAGAACTATGGCTACACCTTC	CASSLSGRQNYGYTF
TRBJ2-2	-	TRBV7-9	-	TGTGCCAGCAGCGGCTGGGTAGGGGTAGCGGCGGCCGGGGAGCTGTTTTTT	CASSGWVGVAAAGELFF
TRBJ2-1	few	TRBV11-3	-	TGTGCCAGCAGGGGCCAGGGCGCAGGTGAGCAGTTCTTC	CASRGQGAGEQFF
TRBJ1-5	-	TRBV6-1	-	TGTGCCAGCAGTCAACAGGGTAGCAATCAGCCCCAGCATTTT	CASSQQGSNQPQHF
TRBJ2-1	-	TRBV20-1	-	TGCAGTGCGGCGGGAAACAATGAGCAGTTCTTC	CSAAGNNEQFF
TRBJ2-7	-	TRBV19	TRBD1	TGTGCCAGTAGTCTAGCCGGGACAGGGTTTGACGAGCAGTACTTC	CASSLAGTGFDEQYF
TRBJ1-6	-	TRBV5-4	TRBD1	TGTGCCAGCAGCTTGTGGACAGGGGGCTATAATTCACCCCTCCACTTT	CASSLWTGGYNSPLHF
TRBJ2-5	once	TRBV30	TRBD1	TGTGCCTGGAGTGTTTCTATGGGACAGGGGGAGACCCAGTACTTC	CAWSVSMGQGETQYF